This TCR beta chain was observed in a study of blood T cell repertoires in COVID-19. Study-level information: COVID-19 samples from acute and convalescent phases originated in the United States, Italy and Spain. From T cells, B-cell-depleted T cells, or PBMCs came the material, which was cDNA or gDNA.

The authors' processing: By means of reference gene primer amplification, nucleated cell counts were estimated. Here immunoSEQ multiplex PCR was the method, and the copy in TCRdb shows in-frame clones only, minus some. The V and J calls and clone size come from that table; D and trimming were worked out from the DNA. Here the sample spans about 170,000 clones, 83% being singletons. Trimming stripped 3 bases from V and 4 bases from J, with 7 bases between. Germline V gene lookup returns CDR1 GTSNPN and CDR2 SVGIG (reference sequence). There are 12 residues in the CDR3. This sequence joins TRBV30 and TRBJ1-3; no clear D. Sequenced material: peripheral blood. The TCR originated in a woman in her 70s who had recovered from COVID-19. The CDR3 nucleotides are TGTGCCTGGAGCCTCGGGGGAAACACCATATATTTT. Translated, it gives CAWSLGGNTIYF.